A selection of T cell receptor beta chains follows, all from one sample in a study of T cells after yellow fever vaccination. MiXCR, run by TCRdb on the 5' RACE reads, gives a single entry per CDR3 protein. The sample consists of about 340,000 distinct CDR3 sequences, around 13% of them appearing once. Sequenced here: CD4+ T cells sorted from PBMCs, sampled 15 days after the yellow fever booster vaccination. The receptors here all came from a man aged 18 to 30 who received the YFV17D yellow fever vaccine. CDR3s include the opening cysteine and the closing phenylalanine or tryptophan. The D gene is left open where the match is weak. A clone size is listed for some rows: how often the clone was seen (once, few, many), or a class if it is expanded.

j_call | v_call | d_call | cdr3_length | clone_size | cdr3_nt | cdr3_aa
TRBJ1-2 | TRBV6-5 | TRBD1 | 15 | few | TGTGCCAGCAGTCCCGGGACAGGAGCTAACTATGGCTACACCTTC | CASSPGTGANYGYTF
TRBJ1-1 | TRBV28 | - | 15 | few | TGTGCCAGCAGTCCTCCCGCAGGGATGAACACTGAAGCTTTCTTT | CASSPPAGMNTEAFF
TRBJ1-2 | TRBV29-1 | - | 8 | few | TGCAGCGTTGGTGGCTACACCTTC | CSVGGYTF
TRBJ1-2 | TRBV7-2 | - | 13 | - | TGTGCCAGCAGCTCAAGGAGAGGCGATGGCTACACCTTC | CASSSRRGDGYTF
TRBJ2-3 | TRBV12-3/TRBV12-4 | TRBD2 | 17 | - | TGTGCCAGCAGTCCCCGCACTAGCGGGGGACCGCCAGATACGCAGTATTTT | CASSPRTSGGPPDTQYF
TRBJ2-7 | TRBV7-9 | - | 14 | few | TGTGCCAGCAGCCCGCGGACTGGCTCCTACGAGCAGTACTTC | CASSPRTGSYEQYF
TRBJ2-5 | TRBV20-1 | - | 12 | - | TGCAGTGCCCTGATAGGTCAAGAGACCCAGTACTTC | CSALIGQETQYF
TRBJ1-6 | TRBV12-3/TRBV12-4 | - | 13 | - | TGTGCCAGCAGTTCCGGTTATAATTCACCCCTCCACTTT | CASSSGYNSPLHF
TRBJ2-7 | TRBV20-1 | - | 14 | - | TGCAGTGCTAGATCCGACAGGTCTGCTGCCGAGCAGTACTTC | CSARSDRSAAEQYF
TRBJ2-2 | TRBV12-3/TRBV12-4 | TRBD2 | 16 | - | TGTGCCAGCAGTTTAATCCCCGGGGGGGGCACCGGGGAGCTGTTTTTT | CASSLIPGGGTGELFF
TRBJ1-1 | TRBV2 | TRBD1 | 13 | - | TGTGCCACCCTCGGAGAGGGACAGGGTGAAGCTTTCTTT | CATLGEGQGEAFF
TRBJ2-1 | TRBV9 | - | 15 | many | TGTGCCAGCAGCTCCGATCTCCCCCTTTACAATGAGCAGTTCTTC | CASSSDLPLYNEQFF
TRBJ2-7 | TRBV5-1 | TRBD1 | 15 | - | TGCGCCAGCAGTGCTGTCGGGACAGGGATTTACGAGCAGTACTTC | CASSAVGTGIYEQYF
TRBJ2-7 | TRBV27 | - | 15 | - | TGTGCCAGCAGCCTGGGGTACAGGGAGAGCTACGAGCAGTACTTC | CASSLGYRESYEQYF
TRBJ1-5 | TRBV7-8 | - | 16 | few | TGTGCCAGCAGCTGGGGGGGCGTCAGGTTCAATCAGCCCCAGCATTTT | CASSWGGVRFNQPQHF
TRBJ1-2 | TRBV7-2 | - | 15 | few | TGTGCCAGCAGCTTAGATGCGGGATTCGGCTATGGCTACACCTTC | CASSLDAGFGYGYTF
TRBJ2-1 | TRBV24-1 | TRBD2 | 15 | few | TGTGCCACCAGTGACCCCTCGGGGGGGTGGAATGAGCAGTTCTTC | CATSDPSGGWNEQFF
TRBJ1-2 | TRBV7-2 | - | 13 | many | TGTGCCAGCTCGACAATGCCGGACTATGGCTACACCTTC | CASSTMPDYGYTF
TRBJ1-4 | TRBV12-3/TRBV12-4 | - | 13 | few | TGTGCCAGCAGCCCCCAGGTTAATGAAAAACTGTTTTTT | CASSPQVNEKLFF